The source of this T cell receptor beta chain is a study of blood T cell repertoires in COVID-19. Only in-frame clones appear in the TCRdb table, and some are missing; sequencing was by immunoSEQ multiplex PCR. This table has 150,000 or so clones, around 80% appearing once. Trimming took 11 bases from V and 0 from J, leaving 12 bases between them. Germline V gene data show CDR1 as MDHEN and CDR2 as SYDVKM. The CDR3 is 13 amino acids. This clone was found once. The source of this sequence is a woman in her forties or fifties with acute or convalescent COVID-19. The J gene is TRBJ2-3, the V gene TRBV28, with D tentatively TRBD1 (5 bases). The sample taken for sequencing was peripheral blood. CDR3 DNA: TGTGCCTTACAAGGGGATAGCACAGATACGCAGTATTTT. It yields the protein CALQGDSTDTQYF.